The subject of this entry is one T cell receptor beta chain. Its target is unknown. V trimming: 4 bases; J trimming: 10 bases; junction bases outside the gene matches: 11. The CDR3 sequence is 14 residues long. Germline assignment: CDR1 SQVTM and CDR2 ANQGSEA. Cells sorted by CD45RO/CCR7/CD25/CD127/CD95/CD27 comprised CD4+ naive, central memory, regulatory and stem cell-like memory cells. The study reverse transcribed the entire isolated RNA, so it sequenced expressed TCRB transcripts. Sequencing of stem cell-like memory T cell samples yielded 1 million to 1.3 million reads on average. Produced via immunoSEQ multiplex PCR; TCRdb's table is partial and in-frame only. Of tens of thousands of clones listed, about three fifths are singletons. The data originate from a study of beta chain features in type 1 diabetes. In the study overall: The patients were much like the healthy donors in age, gender and cell yields. General study findings and limits: The study left unresolved whether HLA type influences TCRB rearrangement. TCRB CDR3s were moderately but significantly shorter in Type 1 diabetes patients in all four CD4+ subsets.

The chain couples TRBV29-1 to TRBJ1-2, with 11 positions matching TRBD1. This TCR derives from a man aged 18 to 35 with type 1 diabetes. The sequenced material came from stem cell memory CD4+ T cells from blood. This CDR3 reads CSVGDRTGGIFYTF. The DNA of the CDR3 is TGCAGCGTTGGAGATCGGACAGGGGGCATTTTCTACACCTTC.